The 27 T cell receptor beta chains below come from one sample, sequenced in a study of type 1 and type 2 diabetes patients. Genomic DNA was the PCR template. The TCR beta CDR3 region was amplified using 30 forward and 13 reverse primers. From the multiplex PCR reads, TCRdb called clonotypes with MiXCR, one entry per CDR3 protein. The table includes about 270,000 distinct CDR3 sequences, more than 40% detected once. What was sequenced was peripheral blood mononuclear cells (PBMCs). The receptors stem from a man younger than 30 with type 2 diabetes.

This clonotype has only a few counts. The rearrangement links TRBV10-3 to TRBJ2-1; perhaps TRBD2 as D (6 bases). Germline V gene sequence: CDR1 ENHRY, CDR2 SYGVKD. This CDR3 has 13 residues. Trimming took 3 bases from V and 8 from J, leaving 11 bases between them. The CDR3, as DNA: TGTGCCATCAGTGATTCCAGGGAGGATGAGCAGTTCTTC. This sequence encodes CAISDSREDEQFF.

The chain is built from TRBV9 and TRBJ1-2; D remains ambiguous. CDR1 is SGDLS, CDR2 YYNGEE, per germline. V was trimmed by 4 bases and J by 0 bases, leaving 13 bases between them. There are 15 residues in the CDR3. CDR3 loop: CASSSNHSANYGYTF. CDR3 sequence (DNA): TGTGCCAGCAGCTCCAACCACAGCGCTAACTATGGCTACACCTTC. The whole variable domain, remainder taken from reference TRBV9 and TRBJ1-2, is DSGVTQTPKHLITATGQRVTLRCSPRSGDLSVYWYQQSLDQGLQFLIQYYNGEERAKGNILERFSAQQFPDLHSELNLSSLELGDSALYFCASSSNHSANYGYTFGSGTRLTVV.

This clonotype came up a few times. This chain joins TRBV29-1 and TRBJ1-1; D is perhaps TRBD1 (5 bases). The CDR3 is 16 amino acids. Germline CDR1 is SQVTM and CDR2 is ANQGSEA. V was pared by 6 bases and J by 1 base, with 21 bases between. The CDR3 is CSVSKHAGTENTEAFF. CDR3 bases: TGCAGCGTGTCCAAGCATGCCGGGACGGAGAACACTGAAGCTTTCTTT.

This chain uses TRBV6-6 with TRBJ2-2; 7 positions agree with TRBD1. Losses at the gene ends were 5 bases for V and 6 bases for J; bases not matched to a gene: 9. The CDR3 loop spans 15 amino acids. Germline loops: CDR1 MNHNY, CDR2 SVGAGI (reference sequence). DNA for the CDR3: TGTGCCAGCAGTGCGGACAGGATAGGTGCCGGGGAGCTGTTTTTT. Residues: CASSADRIGAGELFF.

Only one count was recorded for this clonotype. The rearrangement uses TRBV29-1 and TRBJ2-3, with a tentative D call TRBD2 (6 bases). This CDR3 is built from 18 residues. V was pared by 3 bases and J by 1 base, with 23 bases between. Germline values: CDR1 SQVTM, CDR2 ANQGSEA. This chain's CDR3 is CSVDRPTTDTGGTDTQYF. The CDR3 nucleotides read TGCAGCGTTGATCGCCCTACCACCGACACGGGGGGCACAGATACGCAGTATTTT.

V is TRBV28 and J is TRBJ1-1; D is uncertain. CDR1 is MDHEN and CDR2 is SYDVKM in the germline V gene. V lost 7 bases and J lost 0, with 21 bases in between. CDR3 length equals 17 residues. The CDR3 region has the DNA TGTGCCAGCAACCATCTTCTGGAGAGTGCGATGAACACTGAAGCTTTCTTT. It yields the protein CASNHLLESAMNTEAFF.

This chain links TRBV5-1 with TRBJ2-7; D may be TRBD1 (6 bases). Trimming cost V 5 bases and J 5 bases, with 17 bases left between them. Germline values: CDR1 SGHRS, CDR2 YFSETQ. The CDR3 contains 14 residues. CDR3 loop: CASRQGYGSDEQYF. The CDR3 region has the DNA TGCGCCAGCAGACAGGGTTACGGTTCGGACGAGCAGTACTTC.

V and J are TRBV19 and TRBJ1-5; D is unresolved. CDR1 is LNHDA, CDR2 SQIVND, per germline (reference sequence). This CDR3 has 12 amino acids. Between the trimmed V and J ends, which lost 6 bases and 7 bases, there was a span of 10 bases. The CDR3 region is CASRKGNQPQHF. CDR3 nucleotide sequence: TGTGCCAGTAGGAAGGGAAACCAGCCCCAGCATTTT.

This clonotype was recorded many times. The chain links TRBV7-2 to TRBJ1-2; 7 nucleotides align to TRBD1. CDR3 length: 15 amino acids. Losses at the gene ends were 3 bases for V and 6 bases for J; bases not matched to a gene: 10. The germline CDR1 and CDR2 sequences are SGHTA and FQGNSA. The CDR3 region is CASSLTGQPFDGYTF. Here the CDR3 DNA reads TGTGCCAGCAGCTTGACGGGACAGCCCTTCGATGGCTACACCTTC.

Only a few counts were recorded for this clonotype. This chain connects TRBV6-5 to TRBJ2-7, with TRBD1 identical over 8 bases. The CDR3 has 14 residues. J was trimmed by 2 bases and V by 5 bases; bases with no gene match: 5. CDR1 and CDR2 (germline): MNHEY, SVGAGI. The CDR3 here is CASSPGRGPYEQYF. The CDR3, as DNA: TGTGCCAGCAGTCCAGGCAGGGGGCCCTACGAGCAGTACTTC.

CDR3 region: CASRPGQGGLEQYF. The CDR3 DNA is TGCGCCAGCAGACCGGGACAGGGAGGTTTAGAGCAGTACTTC. The chain carries TRBV10-2 and TRBJ2-7; TRBD1 agrees at 9 bases. Germline CDR1 and CDR2: WSHSY and SAAADI. This CDR3 region has 14 residues. Germline trimming cut 6 bases from V and 7 bases from J; bases unmatched to any gene: 10.

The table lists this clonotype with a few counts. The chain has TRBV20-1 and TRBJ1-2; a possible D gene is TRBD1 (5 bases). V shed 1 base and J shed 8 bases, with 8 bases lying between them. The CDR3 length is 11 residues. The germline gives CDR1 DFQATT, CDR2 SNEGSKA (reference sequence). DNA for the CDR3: TGCAGTGCTAGAGGGGGGGAAGGCTACACCTTC. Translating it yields CSARGGEGYTF.

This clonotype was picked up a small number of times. Here the CDR3 DNA reads TGTGCCAGCACCAGGACAGGGGTTCAAGAGACCCAGTACTTC. Amino acid sequence: CASTRTGVQETQYF. The gene calls are TRBV2 and TRBJ2-5, with 9 nucleotides matching TRBD1. The CDR3 has 14 residues. Germline V CDR1 and CDR2: SNHLY, FYNNEI. The V gene end was trimmed by 7 bases and the J gene end by 2 bases; junction bases not matched to a gene: 5.

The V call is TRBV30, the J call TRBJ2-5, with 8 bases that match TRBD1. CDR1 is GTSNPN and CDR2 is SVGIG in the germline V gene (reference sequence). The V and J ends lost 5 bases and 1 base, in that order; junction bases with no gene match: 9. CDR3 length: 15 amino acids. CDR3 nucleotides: TGTGCCTGGGGTCCCTGGACAGGGAGCCAAGAGACCCAGTACTTC. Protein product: CAWGPWTGSQETQYF.

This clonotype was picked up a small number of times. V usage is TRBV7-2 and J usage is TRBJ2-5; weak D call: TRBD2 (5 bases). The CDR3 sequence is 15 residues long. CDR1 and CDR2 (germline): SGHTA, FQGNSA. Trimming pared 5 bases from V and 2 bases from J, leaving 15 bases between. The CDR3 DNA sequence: TGTGCCAGCAGCGGTGAGGGAATGAATCAAGAGACCCAGTACTTC. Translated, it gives CASSGEGMNQETQYF.

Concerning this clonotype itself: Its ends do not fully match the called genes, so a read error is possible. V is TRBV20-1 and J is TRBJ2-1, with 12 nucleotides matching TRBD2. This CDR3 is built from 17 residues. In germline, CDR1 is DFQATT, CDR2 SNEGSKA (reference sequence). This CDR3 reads CSARLAGGPSSYNEQLF. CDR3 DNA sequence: TGCAGTGCTAGGCTAGCGGGAGGGCCGAGCTCCTACAATGAGCAGCTCTTC.

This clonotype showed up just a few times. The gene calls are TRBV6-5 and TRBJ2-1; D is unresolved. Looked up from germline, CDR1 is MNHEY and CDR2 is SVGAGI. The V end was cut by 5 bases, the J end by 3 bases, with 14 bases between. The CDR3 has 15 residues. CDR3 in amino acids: CASSPSRNYYNEQFF. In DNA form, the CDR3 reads TGTGCCAGCAGTCCCAGCCGGAACTACTACAATGAGCAGTTCTTC.

CDR3 in amino acids: CSDRPTGGREDTQYF. CDR3 sequence (DNA): TGCAGCGACCGACCGACAGGGGGCAGAGAAGATACGCAGTATTTT. The chain employs TRBV29-1 and TRBJ2-3; 10 bases fit TRBD1. Germline V gene sequence: CDR1 SQVTM, CDR2 ANQGSEA. J was trimmed by 5 bases and V by 7 bases; bases with no gene match: 12. This CDR3 has 15 residues.

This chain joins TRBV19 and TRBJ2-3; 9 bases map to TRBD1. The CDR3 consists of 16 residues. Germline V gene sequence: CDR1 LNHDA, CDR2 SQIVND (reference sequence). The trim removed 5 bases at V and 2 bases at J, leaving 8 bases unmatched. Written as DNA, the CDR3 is TGTGCCAGTAGTGCCCGGACAGGGGCGTTCACAGATACGCAGTATTTT. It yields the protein CASSARTGAFTDTQYF.

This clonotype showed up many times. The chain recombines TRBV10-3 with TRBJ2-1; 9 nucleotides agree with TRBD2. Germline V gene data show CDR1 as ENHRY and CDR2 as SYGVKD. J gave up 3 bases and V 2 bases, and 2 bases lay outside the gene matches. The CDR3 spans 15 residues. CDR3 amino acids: CAISEAGGIYNEQFF. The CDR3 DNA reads TGTGCCATCAGTGAGGCGGGGGGGATCTACAATGAGCAGTTCTTC.

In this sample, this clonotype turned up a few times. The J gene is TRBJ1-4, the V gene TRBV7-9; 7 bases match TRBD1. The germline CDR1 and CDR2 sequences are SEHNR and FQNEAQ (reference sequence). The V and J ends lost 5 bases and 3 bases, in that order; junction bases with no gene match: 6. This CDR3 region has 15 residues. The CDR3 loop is CASSVDREANEKLFF. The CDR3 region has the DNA TGTGCCAGCAGCGTCGACAGGGAGGCTAATGAAAAACTGTTTTTT.

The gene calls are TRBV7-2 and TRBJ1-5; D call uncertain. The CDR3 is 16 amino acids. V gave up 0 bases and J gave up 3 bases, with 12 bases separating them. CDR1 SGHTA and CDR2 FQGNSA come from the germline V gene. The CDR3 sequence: CASSLAGSVVNQPQHF. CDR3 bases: TGTGCCAGCAGCTTAGCTGGCAGCGTTGTCAATCAGCCCCAGCATTTT.

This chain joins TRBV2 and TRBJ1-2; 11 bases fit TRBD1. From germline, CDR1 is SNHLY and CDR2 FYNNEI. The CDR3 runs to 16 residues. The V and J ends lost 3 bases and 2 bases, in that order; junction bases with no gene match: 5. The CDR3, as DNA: TGTGCCAGCAGTGAGAGGACAGGGGGCGGAAACTATGGCTACACCTTC. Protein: CASSERTGGGNYGYTF. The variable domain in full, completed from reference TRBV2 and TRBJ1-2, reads EPEVTQTPSHQVTQMGQEVILRCVPISNHLYFYWYRQILGQKVEFLVSFYNNEISEKSEIFDDQFSVERPDGSNFTLKIRSTKLEDSAMYFCASSERTGGGNYGYTFGSGTRLTVV.

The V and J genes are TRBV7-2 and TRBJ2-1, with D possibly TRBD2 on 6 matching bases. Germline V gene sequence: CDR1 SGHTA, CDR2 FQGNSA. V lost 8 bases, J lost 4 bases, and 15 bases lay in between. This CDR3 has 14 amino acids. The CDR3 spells CASDGGASYNEQFF. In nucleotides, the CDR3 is TGTGCCAGCGACGGGGGTGCATCATACAATGAGCAGTTCTTC.

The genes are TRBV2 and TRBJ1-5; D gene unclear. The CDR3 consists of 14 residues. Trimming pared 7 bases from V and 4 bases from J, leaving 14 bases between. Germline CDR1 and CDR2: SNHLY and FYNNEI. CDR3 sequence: CASKGSMGNQPQHF. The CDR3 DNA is TGTGCCAGCAAGGGCTCGATGGGGAATCAGCCCCAGCATTTT.

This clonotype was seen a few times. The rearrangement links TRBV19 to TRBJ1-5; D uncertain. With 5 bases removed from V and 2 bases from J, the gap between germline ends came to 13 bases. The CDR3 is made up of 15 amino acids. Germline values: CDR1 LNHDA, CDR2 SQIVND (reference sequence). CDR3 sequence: CASSLRPLGNQPQHF. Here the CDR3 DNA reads TGTGCCAGTAGTCTCAGGCCCTTGGGCAATCAGCCCCAGCATTTT. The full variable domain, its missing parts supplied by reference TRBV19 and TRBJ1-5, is DGGITQSPKYLFRKEGQNVTLSCEQNLNHDAMYWYRQDPGQGLRLIYYSQIVNDFQKGDIAEGYSVSREKKESFPLTVTSAQKNPTAFYLCASSLRPLGNQPQHFGDGTRLSIL.

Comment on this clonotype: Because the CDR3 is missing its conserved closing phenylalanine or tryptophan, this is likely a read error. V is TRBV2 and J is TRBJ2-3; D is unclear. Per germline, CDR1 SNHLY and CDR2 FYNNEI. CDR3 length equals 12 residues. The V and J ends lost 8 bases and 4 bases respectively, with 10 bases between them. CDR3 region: CASATWSDTQYS. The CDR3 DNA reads TGTGCCAGCGCTACTTGGTCAGATACGCAGTATTCT.